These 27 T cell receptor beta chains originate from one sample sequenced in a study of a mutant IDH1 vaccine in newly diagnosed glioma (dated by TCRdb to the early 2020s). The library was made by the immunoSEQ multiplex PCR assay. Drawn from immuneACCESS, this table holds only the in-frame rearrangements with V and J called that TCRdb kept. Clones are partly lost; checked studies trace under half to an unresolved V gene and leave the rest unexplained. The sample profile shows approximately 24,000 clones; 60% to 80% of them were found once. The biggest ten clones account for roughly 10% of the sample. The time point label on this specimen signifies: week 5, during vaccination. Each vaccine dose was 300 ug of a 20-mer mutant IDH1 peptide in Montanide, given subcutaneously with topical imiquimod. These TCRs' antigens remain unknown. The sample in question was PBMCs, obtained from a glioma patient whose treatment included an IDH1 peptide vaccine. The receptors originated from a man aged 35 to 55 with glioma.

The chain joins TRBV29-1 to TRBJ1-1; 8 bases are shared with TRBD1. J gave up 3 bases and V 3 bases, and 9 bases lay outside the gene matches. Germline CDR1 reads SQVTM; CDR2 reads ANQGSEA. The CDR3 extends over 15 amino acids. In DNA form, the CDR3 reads TGCAGCGTTGAGGGGCCAGGGGGCCTATACACTGAAGCTTTCTTT. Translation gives CSVEGPGGLYTEAFF.

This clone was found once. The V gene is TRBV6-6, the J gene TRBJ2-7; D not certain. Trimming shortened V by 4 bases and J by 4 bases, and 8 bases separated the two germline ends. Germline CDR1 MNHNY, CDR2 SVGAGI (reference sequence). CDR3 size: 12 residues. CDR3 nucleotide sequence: TGTGCCAGCAGTTCGGGCCTATACGAGCAGTACTTC. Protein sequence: CASSSGLYEQYF.

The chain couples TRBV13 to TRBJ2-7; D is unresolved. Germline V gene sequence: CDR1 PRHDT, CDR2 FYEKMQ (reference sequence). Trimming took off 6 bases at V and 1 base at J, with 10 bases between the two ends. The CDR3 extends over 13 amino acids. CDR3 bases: TGTGCCAGCAGGTCCGTTGGGTCCTACGAGCAGTACGTC. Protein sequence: CASRSVGSYEQYV.

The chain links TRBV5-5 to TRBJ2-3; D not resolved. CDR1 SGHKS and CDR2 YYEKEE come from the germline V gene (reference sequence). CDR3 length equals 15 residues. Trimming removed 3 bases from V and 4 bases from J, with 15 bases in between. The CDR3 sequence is CASSYETSPPDTQYF. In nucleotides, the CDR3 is TGTGCCAGCAGCTACGAGACATCTCCCCCAGATACGCAGTATTTT.

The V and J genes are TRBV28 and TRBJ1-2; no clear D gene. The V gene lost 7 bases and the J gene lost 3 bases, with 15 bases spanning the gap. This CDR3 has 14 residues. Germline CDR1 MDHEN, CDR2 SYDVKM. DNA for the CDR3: TGTGCCAGCAATGCGCATCAAGAGGACTATGGCTACACCTTC. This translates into CASNAHQEDYGYTF.

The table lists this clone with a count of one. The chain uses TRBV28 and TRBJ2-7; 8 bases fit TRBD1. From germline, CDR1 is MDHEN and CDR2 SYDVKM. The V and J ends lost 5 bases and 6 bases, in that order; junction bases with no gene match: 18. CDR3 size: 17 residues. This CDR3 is CASSPRRTTGVIGEQYF. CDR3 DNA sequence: TGTGCCAGCAGTCCCAGGAGGACGACAGGGGTGATCGGCGAGCAGTACTTC.

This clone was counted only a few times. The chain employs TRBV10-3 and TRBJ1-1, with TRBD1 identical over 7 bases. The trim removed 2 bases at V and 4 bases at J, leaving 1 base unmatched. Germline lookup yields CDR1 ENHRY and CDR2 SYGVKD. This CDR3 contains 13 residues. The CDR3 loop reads CAISETGVTEAFF. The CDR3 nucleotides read TGTGCCATCAGTGAGACAGGGGTCACTGAAGCTTTCTTT.

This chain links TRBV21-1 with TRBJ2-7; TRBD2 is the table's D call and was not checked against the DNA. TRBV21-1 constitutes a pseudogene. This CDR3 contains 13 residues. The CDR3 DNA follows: TGTGCCAGCAGCAACACGGGCTCCTACGAGCAGTACTTC. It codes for CASSNTGSYEQYF.

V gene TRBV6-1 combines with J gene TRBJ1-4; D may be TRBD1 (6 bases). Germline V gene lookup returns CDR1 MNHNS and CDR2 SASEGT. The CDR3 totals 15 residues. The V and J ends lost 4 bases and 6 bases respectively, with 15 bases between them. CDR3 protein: CASSVSWGQDEKLFF. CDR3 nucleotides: TGTGCCAGCAGTGTTTCATGGGGGCAAGATGAAAAACTGTTTTTT.

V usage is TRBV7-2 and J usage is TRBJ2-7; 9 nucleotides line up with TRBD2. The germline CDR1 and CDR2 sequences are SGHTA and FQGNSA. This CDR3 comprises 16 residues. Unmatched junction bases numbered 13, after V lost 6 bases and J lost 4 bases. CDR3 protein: CASSSRGRAFKYEQYF. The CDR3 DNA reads TGTGCCAGCAGTTCTCGCGGGAGGGCCTTTAAGTACGAGCAGTACTTC.

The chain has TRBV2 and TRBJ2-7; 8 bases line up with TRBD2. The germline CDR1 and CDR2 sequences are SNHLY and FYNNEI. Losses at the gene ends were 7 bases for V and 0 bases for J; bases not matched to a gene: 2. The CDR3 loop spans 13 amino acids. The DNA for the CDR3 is TGTGCCAGCAATAGCGGGACCTCCTACGAGCAGTACTTC. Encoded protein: CASNSGTSYEQYF.

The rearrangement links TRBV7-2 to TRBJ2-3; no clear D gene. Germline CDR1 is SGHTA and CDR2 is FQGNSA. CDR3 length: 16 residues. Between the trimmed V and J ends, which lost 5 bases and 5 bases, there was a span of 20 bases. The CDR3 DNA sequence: TGTGCCAGCAGCCTAAACGCGCCGGGTGGGTTAGATACGCAGTATTTT. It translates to CASSLNAPGGLDTQYF.

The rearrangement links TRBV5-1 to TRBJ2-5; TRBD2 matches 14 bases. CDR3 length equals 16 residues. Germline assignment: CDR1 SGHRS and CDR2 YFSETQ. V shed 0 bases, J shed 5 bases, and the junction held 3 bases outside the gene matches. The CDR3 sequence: CASSLAGTSGSETQYF. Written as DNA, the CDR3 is TGCGCCAGCAGCTTGGCAGGGACTAGCGGGAGTGAGACCCAGTACTTC. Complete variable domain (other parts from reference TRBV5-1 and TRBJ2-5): KAGVTQTPRYLIKTRGQQVTLSCSPISGHRSVSWYQQTPGQGLQFLFEYFSETQRNKGNFPGRFSGRQFSNSRSEMNVSTLELGDSALYLCASSLAGTSGSETQYFGPGTRLLVL.

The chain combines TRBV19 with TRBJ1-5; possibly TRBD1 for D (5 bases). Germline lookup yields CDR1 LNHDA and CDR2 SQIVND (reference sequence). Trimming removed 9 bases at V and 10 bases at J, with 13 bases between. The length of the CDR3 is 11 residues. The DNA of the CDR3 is TGTGCCAGCCCATTACGGGGCCCCCAGCATTTT. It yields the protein CASPLRGPQHF.

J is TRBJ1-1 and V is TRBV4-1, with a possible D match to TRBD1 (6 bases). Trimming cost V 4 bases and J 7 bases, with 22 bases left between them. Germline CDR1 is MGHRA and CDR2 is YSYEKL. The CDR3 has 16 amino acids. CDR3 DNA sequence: TGCGCCAGCAGCCGAGAGCTTTTTAGGGGGGGGATTGAAGCTTTCTTT. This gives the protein CASSRELFRGGIEAFF.

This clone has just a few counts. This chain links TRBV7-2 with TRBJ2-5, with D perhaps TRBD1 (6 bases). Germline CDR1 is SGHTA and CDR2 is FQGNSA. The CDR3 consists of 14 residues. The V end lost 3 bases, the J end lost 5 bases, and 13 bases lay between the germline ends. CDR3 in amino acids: CASSLARQAETQYF. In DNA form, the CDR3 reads TGTGCCAGCAGCTTGGCTCGACAGGCGGAGACCCAGTACTTC.

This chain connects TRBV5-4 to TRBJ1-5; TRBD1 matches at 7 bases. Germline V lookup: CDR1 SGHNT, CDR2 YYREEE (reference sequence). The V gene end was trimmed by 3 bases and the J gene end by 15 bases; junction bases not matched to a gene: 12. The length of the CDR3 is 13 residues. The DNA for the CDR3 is TGTGCCAGCAGCTCGGACAGGTCGGGGGTTAGGCATTTT. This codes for CASSSDRSGVRHF.

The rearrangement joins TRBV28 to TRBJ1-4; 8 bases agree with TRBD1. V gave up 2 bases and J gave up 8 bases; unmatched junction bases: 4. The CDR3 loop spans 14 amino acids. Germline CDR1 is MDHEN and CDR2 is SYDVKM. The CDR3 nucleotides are TGTGCCAGCAGTTTACGCAGGGGGCTGGAAAAACTGTTTTTT. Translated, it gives CASSLRRGLEKLFF. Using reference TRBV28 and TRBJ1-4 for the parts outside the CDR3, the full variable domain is DVKVTQSSRYLVKRTGEKVFLECVQDMDHENMFWYRQDPGLGLRLIYFSYDVKMKEKGDIPEGYSVSREKKERFSLILESASTNQTSMYLCASSLRRGLEKLFFGSGTQLSVL.

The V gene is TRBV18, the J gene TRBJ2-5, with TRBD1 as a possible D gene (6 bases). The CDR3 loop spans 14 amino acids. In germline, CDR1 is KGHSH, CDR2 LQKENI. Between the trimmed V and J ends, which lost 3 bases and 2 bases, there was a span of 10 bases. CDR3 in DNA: TGTGCCAGCTCACCCCCCGGACAGCAAGAGACCCAGTACTTC. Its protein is CASSPPGQQETQYF.

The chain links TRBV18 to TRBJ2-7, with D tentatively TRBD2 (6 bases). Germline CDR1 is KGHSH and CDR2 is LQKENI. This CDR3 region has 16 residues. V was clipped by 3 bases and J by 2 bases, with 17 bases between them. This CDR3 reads CASSPIGGPCTYEQYV. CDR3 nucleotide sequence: TGTGCCAGCTCACCGATTGGAGGGCCGTGCACCTACGAGCAGTACGTC.

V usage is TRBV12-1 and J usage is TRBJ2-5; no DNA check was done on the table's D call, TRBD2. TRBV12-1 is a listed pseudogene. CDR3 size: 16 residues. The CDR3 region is CASSLLAGGPEETQYF. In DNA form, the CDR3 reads TGTGCCAGCAGCTTACTAGCGGGAGGGCCAGAGGAGACCCAGTACTTC.

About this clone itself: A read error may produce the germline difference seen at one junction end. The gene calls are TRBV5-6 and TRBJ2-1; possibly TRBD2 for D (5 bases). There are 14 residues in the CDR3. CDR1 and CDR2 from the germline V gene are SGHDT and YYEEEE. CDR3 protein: CASSLGQAVREQLF. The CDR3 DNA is TGTGCCAGCAGCTTGGGGCAGGCGGTGAGGGAGCAGCTCTTC.

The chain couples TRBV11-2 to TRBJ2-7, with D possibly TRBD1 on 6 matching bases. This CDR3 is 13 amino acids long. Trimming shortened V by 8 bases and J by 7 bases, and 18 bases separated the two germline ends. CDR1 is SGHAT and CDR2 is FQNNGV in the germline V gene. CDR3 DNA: TGTGCCAGCGGGGCCGACAGGTCGCAAGAGCAGTACGTC. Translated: CASGADRSQEQYV.

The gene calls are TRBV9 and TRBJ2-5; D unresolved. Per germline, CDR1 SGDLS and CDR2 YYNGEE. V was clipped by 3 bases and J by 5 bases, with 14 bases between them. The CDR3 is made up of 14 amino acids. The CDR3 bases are TGTGCCAGCAGCGGCCCCCCCGGGTGGGAGACCCAGTACTTC. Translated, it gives CASSGPPGWETQYF.

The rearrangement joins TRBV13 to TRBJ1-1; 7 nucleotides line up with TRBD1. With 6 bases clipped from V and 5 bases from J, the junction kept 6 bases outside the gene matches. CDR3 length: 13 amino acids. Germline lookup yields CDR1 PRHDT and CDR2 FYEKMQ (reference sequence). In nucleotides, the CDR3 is TGTGCCAGCAGACCTCCAGGGGGAACTGAAGCTTTCTTT. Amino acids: CASRPPGGTEAFF. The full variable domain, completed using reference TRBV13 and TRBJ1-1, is AAGVIQSPRHLIKEKRETATLKCYPIPRHDTVYWYQQGPGQDPQFLISFYEKMQSDKGSIPDRFSAQQFSDYHSELNMSSLELGDSALYFCASRPPGGTEAFFGQGTRLTVV.

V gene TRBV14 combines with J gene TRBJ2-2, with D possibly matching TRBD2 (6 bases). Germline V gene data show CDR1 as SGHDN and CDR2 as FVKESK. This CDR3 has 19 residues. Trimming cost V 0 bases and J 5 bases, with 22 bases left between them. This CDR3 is CASSQDRGSTPTLTGELFF. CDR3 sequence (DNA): TGTGCCAGCAGCCAAGATCGGGGGTCGACCCCAACACTGACCGGGGAGCTGTTTTTT.

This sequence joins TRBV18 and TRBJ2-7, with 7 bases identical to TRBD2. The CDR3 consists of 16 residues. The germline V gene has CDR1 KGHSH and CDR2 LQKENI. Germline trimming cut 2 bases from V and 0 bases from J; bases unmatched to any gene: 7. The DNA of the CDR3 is TGTGCCAGCTCACCAGTGGGAGGGACGGACTCCTACGAGCAGTACTTC. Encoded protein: CASSPVGGTDSYEQYF. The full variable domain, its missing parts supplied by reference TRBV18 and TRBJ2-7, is NAGVMQNPRHLVRRRGQEARLRCSPMKGHSHVYWYRQLPEEGLKFMVYLQKENIIDESGMPKERFSAEFPKEGPSILRIQQVVRGDSAAYFCASSPVGGTDSYEQYFGPGTRLTVT.